The 10 T cell receptor beta chains below come from one sample, sequenced in a study of CD8 T cells in Susac syndrome. When the RNA was reverse transcribed, random hexamers were used with an input of roughly 0.45 to 1 ug. MiXCR, run by TCRdb on the immunoSEQ multiplex PCR reads, gives a single entry per CDR3 protein. The table has 150,000 to 200,000 distinct CDR3 sequences, over 85% seen once. Material: CD4+ T cells from PBMCs. The source is a human donor in good health.

The chain employs TRBV28 and TRBJ2-7; possible D gene TRBD1, 5 bases. Trimming stripped 8 bases from V and 2 bases from J, with 13 bases between. This CDR3 has 13 residues. Germline V gene sequence: CDR1 MDHEN, CDR2 SYDVKM. CDR3 residues: CASCRVGPYEQYV. DNA of the CDR3: TGTGCCAGCTGCAGGGTGGGCCCCTACGAGCAGTACGTC.

J is TRBJ1-2 and V is TRBV19, with D possibly TRBD1 on 6 matching bases. Germline V gene data show CDR1 as LNHDA and CDR2 as SQIVND (reference sequence). Trimming pared 7 bases from V and 7 bases from J, leaving 16 bases between. This CDR3 comprises 13 residues. For the CDR3, the DNA is TGTGCCAGTACCCGAAGGGGGGTCCTTGGCTACACCTTC. Its translation is CASTRRGVLGYTF.

The V call is TRBV28, the J call TRBJ1-1, with TRBD1 matching over 7 bases. The CDR3 extends over 14 amino acids. CDR1 is MDHEN and CDR2 is SYDVKM in the germline V gene. The trim removed 11 bases at V and 1 base at J, leaving 10 bases unmatched. CDR3 in DNA: TGTGCCTGCGGGAGGGGGCCGGGGAACACTGAAGCTTTCTTT. This sequence encodes CACGRGPGNTEAFF.

The gene calls are TRBV7-9 and TRBJ2-5, with 8 bases matching TRBD2. The germline V gene encodes CDR1 SEHNR and CDR2 FQNEAQ (reference sequence). This CDR3 comprises 13 residues. Trimming took 3 bases from V and 4 from J; bases not matched to a gene: 1. The CDR3 region is CASSFTSGETQYF. The CDR3 DNA is TGTGCCAGCAGCTTCACTAGCGGAGAGACCCAGTACTTC. Variable domain in full (rest from reference TRBV7-9 and TRBJ2-5): DTGVSQNPRHKITKRGQNVTFRCDPISEHNRLYWYRQTLGQGPEFLTYFQNEAQLEKSRLLSDRFSAERPKGSFSTLEIQRTEQGDSAMYLCASSFTSGETQYFGPGTRLLVL.

The chain carries TRBV6-1 and TRBJ2-7; tentative D call: TRBD2 (5 bases). This CDR3 is built from 11 residues. The V end lost 4 bases, the J end lost 4 bases, and 5 bases lay between the germline ends. The germline gives CDR1 MNHNS, CDR2 SASEGT. The CDR3 DNA follows: TGTGCCAGCAGTGGAGGGTACGAGCAGTACGTC. This translates into CASSGGYEQYV.

The genes are TRBV18 and TRBJ1-6; D is ambiguous. The CDR3 has 13 residues. CDR1 is KGHSH and CDR2 is LQKENI in the germline V gene. V lost 5 bases and J lost 0, with 2 bases in between. CDR3 residues: CASSTSYNSPLHF. CDR3 coding DNA: TGTGCCAGCTCAACCTCCTATAATTCACCCCTCCACTTT.

The J gene is TRBJ1-2, the V gene TRBV12-3 or TRBV12-4; 7 positions agree with TRBD1. J lost 8 bases, V lost 5 bases, and 8 bases had no gene match. The CDR3 covers 13 residues. CDR3 coding DNA: TGTGCCAGCAGTATGACAGGGACCGGGGGCTACACCTTC. Its protein product is CASSMTGTGGYTF.

The genes are TRBV15 and TRBJ2-5, with TRBD2 as a possible D gene (6 bases). Trimming pared 0 bases from V and 2 bases from J, leaving 10 bases between. The CDR3 spans 15 residues. Looked up from germline, CDR1 is LNHNV and CDR2 is YYDKDF (reference sequence). The CDR3 DNA reads TGTGCCACCAGCAGAGATCGGCGGGAACAAGAGACCCAGTACTTC. Translated, it gives CATSRDRREQETQYF.

The V gene is TRBV7-2, the J gene TRBJ2-1, with D possibly matching TRBD1 (5 bases). The CDR3 has 16 residues. With 1 base removed from V and 4 bases from J, the gap between germline ends came to 14 bases. The germline gives CDR1 SGHTA, CDR2 FQGNSA. CDR3 region: CASSLEAGRPYNEQFF. The CDR3, as DNA: TGTGCCAGCAGCTTAGAGGCAGGGCGTCCTTACAATGAGCAGTTCTTC.

V usage is TRBV28 and J usage is TRBJ1-5, with D possibly being TRBD1 (5 bases). The CDR3 totals 17 residues. Trimming shortened V by 2 bases and J by 0 bases, and 14 bases separated the two germline ends. The V gene's germline CDR1 is MDHEN and CDR2 SYDVKM. CDR3 sequence reads: CASSLRGLRSSNQPQHF. CDR3 in DNA: TGTGCCAGCAGTTTAAGGGGTTTACGGTCTAGCAATCAGCCCCAGCATTTT.